This T cell receptor beta chain comes out of a study of cytomegalovirus exposure and HLA in healthy donors. Overall study findings and caveats: Later on, a genetic analysis was performed. It linked a missense variant in DCLRE1C with V- and J-gene trimming of TCR beta.

The CDR3 sequence is 14 residues long. Germline lookup yields CDR1 MGHRA and CDR2 YSYEKL. Worth noting for this clone: The target antigen is unknown.

The study ran its PCR with 60 Vbeta and 13 Jbeta primers. Produced via immunoSEQ multiplex PCR; TCRdb's table is partial and in-frame only. The sample consists of about 180,000 clones, roughly 80% of them appearing once. The V and J genes are TRBV4-1 and TRBJ2-1; D might be TRBD2 (6 bases). Sequencing input: PBMCs. This receptor was taken from a man aged 25-40 years in good health and CMV-seropositive. CDR3 DNA: TGCGCGGGTTTTGGCGGGGCCCCCCCGGATGAGCAGTTCTTC. This gives the protein CAGFGGAPPDEQFF.